This TCR beta chain is from a study of human T cells and chemical hapten exposure. Study-level information: Donors were sensitized with 2% DPC on the upper inner arm. The patients were mostly female; they had alopecia areata, totalis or universalis. Study observations and caveats: Large CDR3 similarity clusters arose significantly more often from expanded TCRs than from controls.

Time point specified: pre-sensitization, week 0. Noted treatment: therapeutic diphenylcyclopropenone sensitization with weekly scalp DPC. Ahead of applying each patch test, blood was sampled. This clonotype came up many times. The antigen remains unidentified. TCRdb fed the RACE reads into MiXCR, producing one record per CDR3 protein. Of some 59,000 distinct CDR3 sequences in the sample, around 11% were seen once. This TCR derives from a woman in her 40s with alopecia areata. Some clones in this sample may be carry-over from other donors' samples. Sample: whole blood, taken in connection with sensitization to the hapten diphenylcyclopropenone (DPC).

Here the CDR3 reads CASSQVRTSGRRNEQFF. The CDR3 nucleotides are TGCGCCAGCAGCCAAGTTAGGACTAGCGGGAGAAGGAATGAGCAGTTCTTC. The gene calls are TRBV4-3 and TRBJ2-1, with 13 bases that match TRBD2. Losses at the gene ends were 1 base for V and 7 bases for J; bases not matched to a gene: 7. Germline CDR1 and CDR2: LGHNA and YSLEER. The CDR3 loop spans 17 amino acids.